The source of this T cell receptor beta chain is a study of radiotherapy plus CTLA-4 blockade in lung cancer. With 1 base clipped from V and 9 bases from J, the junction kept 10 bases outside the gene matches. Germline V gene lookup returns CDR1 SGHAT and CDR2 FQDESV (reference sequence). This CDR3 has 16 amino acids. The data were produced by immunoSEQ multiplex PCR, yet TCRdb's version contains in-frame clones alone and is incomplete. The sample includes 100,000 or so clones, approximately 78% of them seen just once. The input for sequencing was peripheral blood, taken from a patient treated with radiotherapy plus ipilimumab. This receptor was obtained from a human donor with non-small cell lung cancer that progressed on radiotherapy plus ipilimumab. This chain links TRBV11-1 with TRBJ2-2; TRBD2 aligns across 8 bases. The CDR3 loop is CASSLEIGGDPRELFF. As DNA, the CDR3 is TGTGCCAGCAGCTTAGAAATCGGGGGGGACCCTCGGGAGCTGTTTTTT.